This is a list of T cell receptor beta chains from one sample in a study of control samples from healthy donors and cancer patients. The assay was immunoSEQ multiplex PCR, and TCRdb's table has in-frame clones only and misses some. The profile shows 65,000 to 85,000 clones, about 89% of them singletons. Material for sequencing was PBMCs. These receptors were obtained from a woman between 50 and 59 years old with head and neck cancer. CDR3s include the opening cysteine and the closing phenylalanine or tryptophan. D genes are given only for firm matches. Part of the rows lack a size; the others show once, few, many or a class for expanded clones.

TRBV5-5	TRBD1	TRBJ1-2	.	TGTGCCAGCAGCTTGTACGTACAGGGGAACTATGGCTACACCTTC	CASSLYVQGNYGYTF
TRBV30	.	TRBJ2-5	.	TGTGCCTGGAGTCCAAGTCGGGAGACCCAGTACTTC	CAWSPSRETQYF
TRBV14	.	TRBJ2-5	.	TGTGCCAGCAGCCATGGTTCAAGGAAAGAGACCCAGTACTTC	CASSHGSRKETQYF
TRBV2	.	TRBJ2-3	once	TGTGCCAGCAGTGACTTAGTGGGTCCGGATACGCAGTATTTT	CASSDLVGPDTQYF
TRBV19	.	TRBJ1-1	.	TGTGCCAGTAGTATGCGATGGGGGAACACTGAAGCTTTCTTT	CASSMRWGNTEAFF
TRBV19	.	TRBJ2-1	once	TGTGCCAGTAGTAATAGGGGGATCTCCGGACTTTACAATGAGCAGTTCTTC	CASSNRGISGLYNEQFF
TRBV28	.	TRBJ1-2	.	TGTGCCAGCAGTCCGAAACCGGGGACGAGCTATGGCTACACCTTC	CASSPKPGTSYGYTF
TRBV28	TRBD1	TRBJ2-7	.	TGTGCCAGCAGTTCAGCCTCCGGGACAGGGGAAGAGCAGTACTTC	CASSSASGTGEEQYF
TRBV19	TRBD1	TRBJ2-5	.	TGTGCCAGTAGTAACCGACAGGGGAGTTTTGAGACCCAGTACTTC	CASSNRQGSFETQYF
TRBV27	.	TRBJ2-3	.	TGTGCCAGCAGTTTAGTGGCAGGGGGGCCAGATACGCAGTATTTT	CASSLVAGGPDTQYF